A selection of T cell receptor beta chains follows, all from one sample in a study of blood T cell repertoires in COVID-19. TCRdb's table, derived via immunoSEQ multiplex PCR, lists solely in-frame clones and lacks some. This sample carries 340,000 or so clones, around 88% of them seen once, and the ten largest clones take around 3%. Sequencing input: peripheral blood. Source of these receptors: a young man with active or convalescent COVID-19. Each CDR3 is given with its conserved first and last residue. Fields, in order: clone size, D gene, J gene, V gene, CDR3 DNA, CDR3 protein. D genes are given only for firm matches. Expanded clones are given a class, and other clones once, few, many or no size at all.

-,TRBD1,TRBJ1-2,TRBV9,TGTGCCAGCAGCGTAGGACAGGGGTGGAGAAACTATGGCTACACCTTC,CASSVGQGWRNYGYTF
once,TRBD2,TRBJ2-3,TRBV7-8,TGTGCCAGCAGCTTCCCACTAGCGGGAGGAGCAGATACGCAGTATTTT,CASSFPLAGGADTQYF
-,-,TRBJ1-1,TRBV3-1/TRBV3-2,TGTGCCAGCAGCCAAACGGCAATAGGGAGAGCTTTCTTT,CASSQTAIGRAFF
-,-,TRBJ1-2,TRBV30,TGTGCCTGGAGACGACCCGGGGGGTATGGCTACACCTTC,CAWRRPGGYGYTF
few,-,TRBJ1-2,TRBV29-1,TGCAGCGTTGAGAGCACGCAATATGGCTACACCTTC,CSVESTQYGYTF
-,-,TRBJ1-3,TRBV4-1,TGCGCCGCAAGGCCGGAGGGAACGGGAAACACCATATATTTT,CAARPEGTGNTIYF
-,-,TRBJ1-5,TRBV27,TGTGCCAGCAGTTTAGGCCTTAGCAATCAGCCCCAGCATTTT,CASSLGLSNQPQHF
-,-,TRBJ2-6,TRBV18,TGTGCCAGCTCAGCAGGGTATACCGGGGCCAACGTCCTGACTTTC,CASSAGYTGANVLTF
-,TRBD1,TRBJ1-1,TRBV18,TGTGCCAGCTCACGATCCAGGACAGGAGGGACTGAAGCTTTCTTT,CASSRSRTGGTEAFF
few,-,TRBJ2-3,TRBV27,TGTGCCAGCAGTTTATTGGCGGCCGCTGGGGATACGCAGTATTTT,CASSLLAAAGDTQYF
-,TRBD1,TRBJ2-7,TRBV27,TGTGCCAGCAGCCGCACGCCCCGACAGGGAACCTACGAGCAGTACTTC,CASSRTPRQGTYEQYF
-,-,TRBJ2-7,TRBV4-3,TGCGCCAGCAGCCAAGTAGAGGGTAGCTCCTACGAGCAGTACTTC,CASSQVEGSSYEQYF
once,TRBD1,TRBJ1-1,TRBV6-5,TGTGCCAGCAGTCCCTACGGACAGGACACTGAAGCTTTCTTT,CASSPYGQDTEAFF
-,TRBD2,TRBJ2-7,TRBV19,TGTGCCAGTAGTATAGGGACTAGCGGCTACGAGCAGTACTTC,CASSIGTSGYEQYF
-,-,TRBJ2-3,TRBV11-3,TGTGCCAGCAGCCTCAACGGTTTGTCCACAGATACGCAGTATTTT,CASSLNGLSTDTQYF
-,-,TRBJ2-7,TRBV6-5,TGTGCCAGCAGTCCCCACGAACAGGGTTACGAGCAGTACTTC,CASSPHEQGYEQYF
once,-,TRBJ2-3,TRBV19,TGTGCCAGTAGTATACAGGCAAGCACAGATACGCAGTATTTT,CASSIQASTDTQYF
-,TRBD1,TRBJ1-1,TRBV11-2,TGTGCCAGCAGCTTAGATTCATGGGGGGGACAGGGTGCGGCTTTCTTT,CASSLDSWGGQGAAFF
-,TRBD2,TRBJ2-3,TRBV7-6,TGTGCCAGCAGCTTATCTCGAGCGGGAGGGCCACCAGATACGCAGTATTTT,CASSLSRAGGPPDTQYF
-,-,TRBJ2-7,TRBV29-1,TGCAGCGTTGGACAGGTGGACTACGAGCAGTACTTC,CSVGQVDYEQYF
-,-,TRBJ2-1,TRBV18,TGTGCCAGCTCCCCGACCGGACAGACATCCTACAATGAGCAGTTCTTC,CASSPTGQTSYNEQFF
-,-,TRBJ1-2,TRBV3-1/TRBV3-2,TGTGCCAGCAGCCAGCGGGCTTCGAGCTGGGGCTACACCTTC,CASSQRASSWGYTF
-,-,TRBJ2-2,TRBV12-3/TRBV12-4,TGTGCCAGCAGTTTTAGGCGGACCGGGGAGCTGTTTTTT,CASSFRRTGELFF
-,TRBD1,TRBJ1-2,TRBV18,TGTGCCAGCTCACACAGGGGTGACGGCTATGGCTACACCTTC,CASSHRGDGYGYTF
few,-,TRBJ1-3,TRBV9,TGTGCCAGCAGCCCAGGGACTTTCTCTGGAAACACCATATATTTT,CASSPGTFSGNTIYF
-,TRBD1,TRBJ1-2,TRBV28,TGTGCCAGCAGCTCTGGTGTCGGGACAGAGCTTAACTATGGCTACACCTTC,CASSSGVGTELNYGYTF
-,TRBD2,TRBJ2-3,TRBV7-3,TGTGCCAGCAGCTTAGCCGGGACTACTTCCACAGATACGCAGTATTTT,CASSLAGTTSTDTQYF
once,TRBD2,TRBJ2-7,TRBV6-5,TGTGCCAGCAGTCCGACTAGCAGAGGCGAGCAGTACTTC,CASSPTSRGEQYF